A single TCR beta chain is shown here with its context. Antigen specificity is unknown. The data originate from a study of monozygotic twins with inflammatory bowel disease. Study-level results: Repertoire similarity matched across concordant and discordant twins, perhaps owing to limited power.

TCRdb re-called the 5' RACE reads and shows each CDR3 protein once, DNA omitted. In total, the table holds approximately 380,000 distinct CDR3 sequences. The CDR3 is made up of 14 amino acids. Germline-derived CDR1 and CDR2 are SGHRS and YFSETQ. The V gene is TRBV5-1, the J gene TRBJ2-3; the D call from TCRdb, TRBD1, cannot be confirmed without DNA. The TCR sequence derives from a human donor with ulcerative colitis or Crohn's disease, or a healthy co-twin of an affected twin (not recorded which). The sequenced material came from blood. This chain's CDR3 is CASSLGGGEDTQYF.